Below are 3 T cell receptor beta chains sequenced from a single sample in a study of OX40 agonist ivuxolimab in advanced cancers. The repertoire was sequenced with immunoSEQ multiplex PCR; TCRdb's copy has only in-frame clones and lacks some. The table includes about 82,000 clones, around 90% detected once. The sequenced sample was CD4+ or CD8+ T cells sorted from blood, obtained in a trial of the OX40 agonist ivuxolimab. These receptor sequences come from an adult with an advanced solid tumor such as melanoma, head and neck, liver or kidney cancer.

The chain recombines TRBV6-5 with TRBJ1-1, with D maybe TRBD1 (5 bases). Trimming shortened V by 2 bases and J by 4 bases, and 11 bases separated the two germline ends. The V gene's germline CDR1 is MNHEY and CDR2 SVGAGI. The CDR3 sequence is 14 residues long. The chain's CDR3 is CASSYDSPPTEAFF. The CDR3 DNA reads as TGTGCCAGCAGTTACGACAGTCCGCCCACTGAAGCTTTCTTT.

This chain's CDR3 is CASSGSRTAGELFF. In nucleotides, the CDR3 is TGTGCCAGCAGTGGTTCCCGGACGGCCGGGGAGCTGTTTTTT. V and J are TRBV6-1 and TRBJ2-2; D is undetermined. This CDR3 comprises 14 residues. V dropped 4 bases and J dropped 6 bases, with 12 bases sitting between them. Germline loops: CDR1 MNHNS, CDR2 SASEGT.

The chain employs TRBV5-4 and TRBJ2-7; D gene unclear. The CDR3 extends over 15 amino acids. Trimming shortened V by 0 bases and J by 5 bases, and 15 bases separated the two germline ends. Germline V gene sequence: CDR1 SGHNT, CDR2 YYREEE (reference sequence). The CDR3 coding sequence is TGTGCCAGCAGCTTGGGCCCAGGACGAATGAACGAGCAGTACTTC. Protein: CASSLGPGRMNEQYF. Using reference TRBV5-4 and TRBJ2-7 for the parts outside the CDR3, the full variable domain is ETGVTQSPTHLIKTRGQQVTLRCSSQSGHNTVSWYQQALGQGPQFIFQYYREEENGRGNFPPRFSGLQFPNYSSELNVNALELDDSALYLCASSLGPGRMNEQYFGPGTRLTVT.